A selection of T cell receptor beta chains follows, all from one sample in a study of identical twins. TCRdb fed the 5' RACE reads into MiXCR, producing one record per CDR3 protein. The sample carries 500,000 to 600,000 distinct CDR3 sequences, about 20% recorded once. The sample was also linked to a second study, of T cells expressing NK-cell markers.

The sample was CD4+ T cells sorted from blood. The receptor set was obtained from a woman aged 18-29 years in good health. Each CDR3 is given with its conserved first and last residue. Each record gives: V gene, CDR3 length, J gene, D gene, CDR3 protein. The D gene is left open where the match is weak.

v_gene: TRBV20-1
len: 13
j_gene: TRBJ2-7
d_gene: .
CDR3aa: CSAHGGVAYEQYF

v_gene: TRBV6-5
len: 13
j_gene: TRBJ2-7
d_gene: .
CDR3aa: CASSYPPYYEQYF

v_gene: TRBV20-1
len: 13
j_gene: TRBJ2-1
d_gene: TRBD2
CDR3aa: CSASGREKREQFF

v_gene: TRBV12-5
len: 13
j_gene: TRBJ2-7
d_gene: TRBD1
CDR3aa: CASGFDRGYEQYF

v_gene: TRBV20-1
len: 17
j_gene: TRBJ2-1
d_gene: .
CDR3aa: CSARDPLGGGPGNEQFF

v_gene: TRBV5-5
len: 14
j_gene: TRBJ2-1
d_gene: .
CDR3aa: CASSLVAGRNEQFF

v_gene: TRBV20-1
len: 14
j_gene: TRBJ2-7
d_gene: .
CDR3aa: CSASGSGGGHEQYF

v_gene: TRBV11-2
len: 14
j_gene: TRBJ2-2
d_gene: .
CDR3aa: CASSPQGATGELFF

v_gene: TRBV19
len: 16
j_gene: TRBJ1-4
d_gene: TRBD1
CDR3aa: CASSPLQGRGDEKLFF

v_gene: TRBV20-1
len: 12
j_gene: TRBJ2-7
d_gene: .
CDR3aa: CSARETSYEQYF

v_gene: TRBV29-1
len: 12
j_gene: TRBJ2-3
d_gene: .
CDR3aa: CSVESYTDTQYF

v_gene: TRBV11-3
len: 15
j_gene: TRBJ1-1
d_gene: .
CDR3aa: CASSLDGGQNTEAFF

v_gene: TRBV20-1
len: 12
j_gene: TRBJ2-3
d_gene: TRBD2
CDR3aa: CSANGGTDTQYF

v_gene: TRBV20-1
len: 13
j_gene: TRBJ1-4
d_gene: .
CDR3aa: CSARGQGGEKLFF